This T cell receptor beta chain was profiled in a study of blood T cell repertoires in COVID-19. At the level of the study: PBMCs, B-cell-depleted T cells, or T cells were the source of the cDNA or gDNA that made up the material.

The germline gives CDR1 LGHNA, CDR2 YSLEER. The CDR3 has 16 residues. V shed 3 bases and J 4 bases; nucleotides not matched to a gene: 8. Source study methods: Amplified reference gene primers provided the basis for estimating nucleated cell counts. Some clones are missing from TCRdb's copy, which holds only in-frame ones; the method was immunoSEQ multiplex PCR. The V and J calls and clone size are taken from that table; D and trimming were inferred from the DNA. Seen here are tens of thousands of clones, roughly 80% observed once, and the top ten hold about 2.2%. This clone was seen only once. The V call is TRBV4-3, the J call TRBJ1-4; 7 bases line up with TRBD1. The sample was peripheral blood. This TCR was recovered from a man between 65 and 79 years old with COVID-19, enrolled during active disease. This CDR3 reads CASSQYRGKGNEKLFF. As DNA, the CDR3 is TGCGCCAGCAGCCAGTACAGGGGAAAGGGTAATGAAAAACTGTTTTTT.